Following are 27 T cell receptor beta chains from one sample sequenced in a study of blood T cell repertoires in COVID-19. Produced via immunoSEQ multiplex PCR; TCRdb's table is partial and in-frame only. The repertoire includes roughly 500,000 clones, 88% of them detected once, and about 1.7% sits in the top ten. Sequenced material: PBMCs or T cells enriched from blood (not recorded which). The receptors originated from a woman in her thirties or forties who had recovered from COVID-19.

The CDR3: CASSDRGGGGTDTQYF. The CDR3 bases are TGTGCCAGCAGTGACCGGGGGGGCGGAGGCACAGATACGCAGTATTTT. V usage is TRBV6-2 or TRBV6-3 and J usage is TRBJ2-3; TRBD2 aligns across 8 bases. The V gene end was trimmed by 5 bases and the J gene end by 1 base; junction bases not matched to a gene: 8. Germline assignment: CDR1 MNHEY and CDR2 SVGEGT. The CDR3 consists of 16 residues.

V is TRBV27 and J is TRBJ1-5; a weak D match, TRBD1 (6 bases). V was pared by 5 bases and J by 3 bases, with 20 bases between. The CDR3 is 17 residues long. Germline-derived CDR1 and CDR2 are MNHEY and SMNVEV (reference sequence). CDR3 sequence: CASSALQGTGVNQPQHF. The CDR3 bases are TGTGCCAGCAGTGCTCTACAGGGAACCGGAGTCAATCAGCCCCAGCATTTT.

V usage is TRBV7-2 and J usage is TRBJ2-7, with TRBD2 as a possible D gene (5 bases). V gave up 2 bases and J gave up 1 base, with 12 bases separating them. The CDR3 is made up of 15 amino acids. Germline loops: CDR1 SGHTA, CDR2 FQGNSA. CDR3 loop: CASSLSLAQSYEQYF. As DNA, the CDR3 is TGTGCCAGCAGCTTATCTCTAGCTCAATCCTACGAGCAGTACTTC.

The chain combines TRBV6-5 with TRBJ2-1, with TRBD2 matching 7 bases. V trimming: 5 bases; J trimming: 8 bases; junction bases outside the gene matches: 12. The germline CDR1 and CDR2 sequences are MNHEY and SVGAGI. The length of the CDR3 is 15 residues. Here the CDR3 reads CASSPSGGSLDEQFF. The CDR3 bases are TGTGCCAGCAGTCCCTCCGGCGGGAGTCTGGATGAGCAGTTCTTC.

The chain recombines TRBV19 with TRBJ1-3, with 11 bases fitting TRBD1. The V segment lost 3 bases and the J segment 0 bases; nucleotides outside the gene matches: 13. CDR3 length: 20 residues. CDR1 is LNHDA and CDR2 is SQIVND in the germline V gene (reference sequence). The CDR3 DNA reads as TGTGCCAGTAGTATGAGACCGGGACAGGGGGTAACACACTCTGGAAACACCATATATTTT. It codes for CASSMRPGQGVTHSGNTIYF.

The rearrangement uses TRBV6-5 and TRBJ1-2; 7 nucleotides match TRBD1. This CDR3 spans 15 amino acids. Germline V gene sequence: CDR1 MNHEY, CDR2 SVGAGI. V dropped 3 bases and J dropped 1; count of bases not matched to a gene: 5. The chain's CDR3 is CASSYGGQFNYGYTF. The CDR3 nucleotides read TGTGCCAGCAGTTATGGGGGACAGTTTAACTATGGCTACACCTTC.

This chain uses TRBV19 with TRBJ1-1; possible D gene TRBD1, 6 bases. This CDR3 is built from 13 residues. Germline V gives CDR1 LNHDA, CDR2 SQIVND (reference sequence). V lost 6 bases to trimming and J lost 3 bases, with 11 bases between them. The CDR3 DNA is TGTGCCAGTAGCTCACAGGGTGACACTGAAGCTTTCTTT. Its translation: CASSSQGDTEAFF.

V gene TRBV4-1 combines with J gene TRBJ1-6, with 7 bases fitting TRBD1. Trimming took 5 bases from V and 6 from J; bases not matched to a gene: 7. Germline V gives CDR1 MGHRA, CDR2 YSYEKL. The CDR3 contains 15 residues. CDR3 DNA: TGCGCCAGCAGCTCACAGGGGTATAGTAATTCACCCCTCCACTTT. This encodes CASSSQGYSNSPLHF.

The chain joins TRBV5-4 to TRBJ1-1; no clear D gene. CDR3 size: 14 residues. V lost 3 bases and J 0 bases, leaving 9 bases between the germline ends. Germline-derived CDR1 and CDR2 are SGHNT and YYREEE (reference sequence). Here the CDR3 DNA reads TGTGCCAGCAGCTCTAGATCTATGAACACTGAAGCTTTCTTT. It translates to CASSSRSMNTEAFF.

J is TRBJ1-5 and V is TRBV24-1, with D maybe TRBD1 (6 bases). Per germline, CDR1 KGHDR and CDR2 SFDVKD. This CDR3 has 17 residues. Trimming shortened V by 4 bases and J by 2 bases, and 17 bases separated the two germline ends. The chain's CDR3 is CATSDTDSRQGNQPQHF. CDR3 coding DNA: TGTGCCACCAGTGACACGGACAGCCGCCAGGGCAATCAGCCCCAGCATTTT.

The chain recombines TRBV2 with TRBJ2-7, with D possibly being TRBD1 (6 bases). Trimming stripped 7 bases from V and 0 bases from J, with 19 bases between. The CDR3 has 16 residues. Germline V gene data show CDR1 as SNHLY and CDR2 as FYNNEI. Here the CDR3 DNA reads TGTGCCAGCATGCCCGGGACAACCAGCTACTCCTACGAGCAGTACTTC. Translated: CASMPGTTSYSYEQYF.

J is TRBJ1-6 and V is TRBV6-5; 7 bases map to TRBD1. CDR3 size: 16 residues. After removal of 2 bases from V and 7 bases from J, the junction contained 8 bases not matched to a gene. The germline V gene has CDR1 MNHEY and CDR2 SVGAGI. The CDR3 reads CASSYLTGQTNSPLHF. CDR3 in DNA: TGTGCCAGCAGTTACCTTACGGGACAGACGAATTCACCCCTCCACTTT.

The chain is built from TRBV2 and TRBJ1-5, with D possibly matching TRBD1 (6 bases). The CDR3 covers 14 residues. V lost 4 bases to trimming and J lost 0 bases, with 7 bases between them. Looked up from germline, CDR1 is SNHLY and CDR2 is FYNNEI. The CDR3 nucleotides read TGTGCCAGCAGTGGACAGGCTAGCAATCAGCCCCAGCATTTT. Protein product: CASSGQASNQPQHF. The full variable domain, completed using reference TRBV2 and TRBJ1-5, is EPEVTQTPSHQVTQMGQEVILRCVPISNHLYFYWYRQILGQKVEFLVSFYNNEISEKSEIFDDQFSVERPDGSNFTLKIRSTKLEDSAMYFCASSGQASNQPQHFGDGTRLSIL.

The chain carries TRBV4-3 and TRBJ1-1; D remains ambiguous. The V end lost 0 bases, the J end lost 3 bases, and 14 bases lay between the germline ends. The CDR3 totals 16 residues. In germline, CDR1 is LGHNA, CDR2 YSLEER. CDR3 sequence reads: CASSQDWVRGYTEAFF. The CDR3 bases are TGCGCCAGCAGCCAAGATTGGGTCCGGGGTTACACTGAAGCTTTCTTT.

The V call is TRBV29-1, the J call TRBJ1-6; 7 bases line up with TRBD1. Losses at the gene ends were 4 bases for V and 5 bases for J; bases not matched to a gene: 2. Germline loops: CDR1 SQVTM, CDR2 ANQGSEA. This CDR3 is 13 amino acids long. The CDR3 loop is CSVATGDNSPLHF. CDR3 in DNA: TGCAGCGTTGCTACAGGGGATAATTCACCCCTCCACTTT.

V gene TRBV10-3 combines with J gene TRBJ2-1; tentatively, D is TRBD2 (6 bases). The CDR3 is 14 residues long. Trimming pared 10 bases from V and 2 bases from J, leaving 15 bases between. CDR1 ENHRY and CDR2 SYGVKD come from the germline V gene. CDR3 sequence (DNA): TGTGCCACCCAACTAGCTGTAACCTACAATGAGCAGTTCTTC. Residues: CATQLAVTYNEQFF.

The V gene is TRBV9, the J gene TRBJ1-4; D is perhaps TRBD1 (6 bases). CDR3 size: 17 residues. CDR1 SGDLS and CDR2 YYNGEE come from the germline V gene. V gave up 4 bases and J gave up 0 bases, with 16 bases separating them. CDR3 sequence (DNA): TGTGCCAGCAGCCCTCGGACAGATGGGACAACTAATGAAAAACTGTTTTTT. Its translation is CASSPRTDGTTNEKLFF.

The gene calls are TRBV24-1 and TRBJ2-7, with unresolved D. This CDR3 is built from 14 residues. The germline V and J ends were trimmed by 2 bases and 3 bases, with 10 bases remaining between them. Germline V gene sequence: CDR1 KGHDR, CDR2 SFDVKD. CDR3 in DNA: TGTGCCACCAGTGATTCTATGTCACTCTACGAGCAGTACTTC. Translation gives CATSDSMSLYEQYF.

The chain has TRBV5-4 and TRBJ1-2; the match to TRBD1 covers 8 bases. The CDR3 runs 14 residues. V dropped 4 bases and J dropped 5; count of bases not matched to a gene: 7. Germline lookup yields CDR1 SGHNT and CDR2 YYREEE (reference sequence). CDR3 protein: CASSGGQGPYGYTF. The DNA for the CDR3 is TGTGCCAGCAGCGGCGGACAGGGACCGTATGGCTACACCTTC.

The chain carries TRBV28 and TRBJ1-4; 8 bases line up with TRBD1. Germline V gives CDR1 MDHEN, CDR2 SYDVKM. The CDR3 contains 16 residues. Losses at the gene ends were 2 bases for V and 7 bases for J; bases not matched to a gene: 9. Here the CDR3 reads CASSLRPGQGVEKLFF. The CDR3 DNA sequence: TGTGCCAGCAGTTTAAGGCCCGGACAGGGAGTTGAAAAACTGTTTTTT.

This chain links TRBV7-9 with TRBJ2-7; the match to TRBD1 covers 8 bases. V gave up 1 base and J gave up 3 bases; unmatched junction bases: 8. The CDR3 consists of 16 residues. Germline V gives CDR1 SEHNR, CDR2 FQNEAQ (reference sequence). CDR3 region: CASSLGRTGSNYEQYF. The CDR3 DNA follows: TGTGCCAGCAGCTTAGGACGGACAGGGTCCAACTACGAGCAGTACTTC. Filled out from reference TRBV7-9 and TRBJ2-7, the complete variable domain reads DTGVSQNPRHKITKRGQNVTFRCDPISEHNRLYWYRQTLGQGPEFLTYFQNEAQLEKSRLLSDRFSAERPKGSFSTLEIQRTEQGDSAMYLCASSLGRTGSNYEQYFGPGTRLTVT.

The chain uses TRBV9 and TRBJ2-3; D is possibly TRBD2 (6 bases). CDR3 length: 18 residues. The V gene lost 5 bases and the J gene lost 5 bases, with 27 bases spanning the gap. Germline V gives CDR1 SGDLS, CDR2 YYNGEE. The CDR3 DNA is TGTGCCAGCAGTTCAGAACCTCACCCGGGGGTGGGAGGAGATACGCAGTATTTT. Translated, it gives CASSSEPHPGVGGDTQYF. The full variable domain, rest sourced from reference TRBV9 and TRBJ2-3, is DSGVTQTPKHLITATGQRVTLRCSPRSGDLSVYWYQQSLDQGLQFLIQYYNGEERAKGNILERFSAQQFPDLHSELNLSSLELGDSALYFCASSSEPHPGVGGDTQYFGPGTRLTVL.

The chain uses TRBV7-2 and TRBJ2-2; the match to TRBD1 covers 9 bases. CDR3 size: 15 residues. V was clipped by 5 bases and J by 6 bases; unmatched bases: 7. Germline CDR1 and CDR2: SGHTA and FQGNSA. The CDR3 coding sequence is TGTGCCAGCAGCCCGGGACAGGGCCAGGCCGGGGAGCTGTTTTTT. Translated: CASSPGQGQAGELFF.

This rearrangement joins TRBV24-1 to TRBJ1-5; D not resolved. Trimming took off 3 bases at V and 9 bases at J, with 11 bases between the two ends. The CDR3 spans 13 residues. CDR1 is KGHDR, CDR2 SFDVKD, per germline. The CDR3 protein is CATSDRGEAPQHF. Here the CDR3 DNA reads TGTGCCACCAGTGATCGGGGTGAGGCGCCCCAGCATTTT.

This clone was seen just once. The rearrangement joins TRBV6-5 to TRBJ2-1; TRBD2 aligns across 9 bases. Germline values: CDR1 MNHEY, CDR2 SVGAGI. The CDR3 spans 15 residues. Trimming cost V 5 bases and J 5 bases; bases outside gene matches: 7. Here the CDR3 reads CASSRGRARDNEQFF. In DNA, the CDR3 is TGTGCCAGCAGTCGCGGGAGGGCCAGGGACAATGAGCAGTTCTTC.

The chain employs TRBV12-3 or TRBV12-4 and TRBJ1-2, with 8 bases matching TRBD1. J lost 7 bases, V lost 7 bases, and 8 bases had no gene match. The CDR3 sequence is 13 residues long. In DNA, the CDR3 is TGTGCCAGCATCCAAGGACAGGGCGGTGGCTACACCTTC. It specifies CASIQGQGGGYTF.

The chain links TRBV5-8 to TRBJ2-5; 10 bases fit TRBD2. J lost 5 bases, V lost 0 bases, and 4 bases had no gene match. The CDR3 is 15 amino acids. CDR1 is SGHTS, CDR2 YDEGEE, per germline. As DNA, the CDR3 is TGTGCCAGCAGCTTGGGCCTAGCGGGAGTGGAGACCCAGTACTTC. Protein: CASSLGLAGVETQYF.